Shown below are 24 T cell receptor beta chains from a single sample sequenced in a study of blood T cell repertoires in COVID-19. The protocol was immunoSEQ multiplex PCR, while the TCRdb copy is restricted to in-frame clones and leaves out a portion. This repertoire shows around 340,000 clones, approximately 91% found once; its top ten account for approximately 0.93%. The material sequenced was PBMCs or T cells enriched from blood (not recorded which). The receptors come from a woman in her thirties who had been exposed to COVID-19.

This chain uses TRBV5-6 with TRBJ1-4; TRBD1 agrees at 7 bases. Germline values: CDR1 SGHDT, CDR2 YYEEEE. CDR3 length: 14 amino acids. V shed 0 bases and J 8 bases; nucleotides not matched to a gene: 4. CDR3 protein: CASSLGQGGEKLFF. The DNA for the CDR3 is TGTGCCAGCAGCTTGGGACAGGGCGGCGAAAAACTGTTTTTT.

This clone was picked up one time. The chain couples TRBV19 to TRBJ1-5, with 7 bases that match TRBD1. CDR1 LNHDA and CDR2 SQIVND come from the germline V gene (reference sequence). The junction had 9 bases not matched to a gene; V was cut back by 8 bases and J by 5 bases. The CDR3 is made up of 14 amino acids. The CDR3 loop is CASGMTGSDQPQHF. As DNA, the CDR3 is TGTGCCAGTGGGATGACAGGGTCCGATCAGCCCCAGCATTTT.

J is TRBJ2-5 and V is TRBV7-8; TRBD1 aligns across 7 bases. Per germline, CDR1 SGHVS and CDR2 FQNEAQ. The CDR3 is 14 amino acids. J was trimmed by 5 bases and V by 5 bases; bases with no gene match: 8. The CDR3 DNA reads TGTGCCAGCAGCGCAGGACAGGTGACGGAGACCCAGTACTTC. Translating gives CASSAGQVTETQYF.

The V call is TRBV19, the J call TRBJ2-1; no clear D. V was trimmed by 0 bases and J by 10 bases, leaving 10 bases between them. Germline V gene lookup returns CDR1 LNHDA and CDR2 SQIVND (reference sequence). The CDR3 sequence is 13 residues long. This chain's CDR3 is CASSIERSREQFF. CDR3 sequence (DNA): TGTGCCAGTAGTATAGAGCGTTCACGCGAGCAGTTCTTC.

The V and J genes are TRBV28 and TRBJ1-1, with 8 bases identical to TRBD1. Trimming removed 5 bases from V and 3 bases from J; junction bases left unmatched: 8. The CDR3 totals 15 residues. Germline CDR1 and CDR2: MDHEN and SYDVKM. CDR3 nucleotide sequence: TGTGCCAGCAGTCCACCCGGACAGGGAGACACTGAAGCTTTCTTT. Residues: CASSPPGQGDTEAFF. Drawing the rest from reference TRBV28 and TRBJ1-1, the complete variable domain is DVKVTQSSRYLVKRTGEKVFLECVQDMDHENMFWYRQDPGLGLRLIYFSYDVKMKEKGDIPEGYSVSREKKERFSLILESASTNQTSMYLCASSPPGQGDTEAFFGQGTRLTVV.

This chain connects TRBV6-1 to TRBJ2-2, with a weak D call TRBD1 (5 bases). Per germline, CDR1 MNHNS and CDR2 SASEGT. Trimming removed 4 bases at V and 4 bases at J, with 16 bases between. The CDR3 has 16 amino acids. Here the CDR3 DNA reads TGTGCCAGCAGTGGATCAAGGAGTAGGGGCACCGGGGAGCTGTTTTTT. Its protein is CASSGSRSRGTGELFF.

The rearrangement uses TRBV19 and TRBJ2-4; 11 bases match TRBD2. CDR1 and CDR2 (germline): LNHDA, SQIVND (reference sequence). V shed 6 bases, J shed 0 bases, and the junction held 4 bases outside the gene matches. CDR3 length: 16 amino acids. The chain's CDR3 is CASRGLAGRAKNIQYF. The CDR3 nucleotides read TGTGCCAGTAGAGGACTAGCGGGTCGAGCCAAAAACATTCAGTACTTC.

This chain connects TRBV28 to TRBJ1-2; perhaps TRBD1 as D (5 bases). V was clipped by 2 bases and J by 0 bases, with 10 bases between them. The germline CDR1 and CDR2 sequences are MDHEN and SYDVKM. The CDR3 is 15 amino acids. This CDR3 reads CASSLAGLANYGYTF. The CDR3 DNA is TGTGCCAGCAGTTTAGCAGGGTTAGCTAACTATGGCTACACCTTC.

This clone was picked up a small number of times. V usage is TRBV28 and J usage is TRBJ1-3; no firm D call. Germline values: CDR1 MDHEN, CDR2 SYDVKM. CDR3 length: 14 amino acids. V dropped 8 bases and J dropped 0 bases, with 11 bases sitting between them. This CDR3 reads CASVWAGSGNTIYF. The CDR3 DNA follows: TGTGCCAGCGTTTGGGCTGGCTCTGGAAACACCATATATTTT. Filled out from reference TRBV28 and TRBJ1-3, the complete variable domain reads DVKVTQSSRYLVKRTGEKVFLECVQDMDHENMFWYRQDPGLGLRLIYFSYDVKMKEKGDIPEGYSVSREKKERFSLILESASTNQTSMYLCASVWAGSGNTIYFGEGSWLTVV.

The genes are TRBV9 and TRBJ2-5, with 7 bases matching TRBD1. Germline V gene data show CDR1 as SGDLS and CDR2 as YYNGEE. The CDR3 spans 15 residues. V shed 2 bases, J shed 4 bases, and the junction held 8 bases outside the gene matches. The CDR3 loop is CASSVTGTLGETQYF. The CDR3 DNA reads as TGTGCCAGCAGCGTGACAGGGACCCTCGGAGAGACCCAGTACTTC.

This rearrangement joins TRBV7-6 to TRBJ1-3, with D possibly being TRBD1 (5 bases). Germline loops: CDR1 SGHVS, CDR2 FNYEAQ. The V end lost 4 bases, the J end lost 0 bases, and 13 bases lay between the germline ends. The CDR3 length is 16 residues. This CDR3 is CASSWRGPDSGNTIYF. The DNA of the CDR3 is TGTGCCAGCAGCTGGAGGGGACCCGACTCTGGAAACACCATATATTTT.

This sequence joins TRBV9 and TRBJ2-7, with 8 bases aligning to TRBD1. The CDR3 runs 15 residues. Losses at the gene ends were 3 bases for V and 3 bases for J; bases not matched to a gene: 8. The germline V gene has CDR1 SGDLS and CDR2 YYNGEE. Written as DNA, the CDR3 is TGTGCCAGCAGCGCGAAACAGGGGGTTGACTACGAGCAGTACTTC. Translated: CASSAKQGVDYEQYF.

The chain recombines TRBV28 with TRBJ2-5; 11 bases map to TRBD2. In germline, CDR1 is MDHEN, CDR2 SYDVKM. Trimming at V came to 5 bases and at J to 2 bases, leaving 7 bases not matched to a gene. The length of the CDR3 is 16 residues. CDR3 residues: CASSRPGLADQETQYF. CDR3 nucleotides: TGTGCCAGCAGTCGACCGGGACTAGCGGATCAAGAGACCCAGTACTTC.

The chain carries TRBV19 and TRBJ2-3; 8 positions agree with TRBD2. This CDR3 is 14 amino acids long. V shed 9 bases and J 4 bases; nucleotides not matched to a gene: 9. Germline loops: CDR1 LNHDA, CDR2 SQIVND (reference sequence). The CDR3 bases are TGTGCCAGCTCCTCCGGGAGGGCAGCAGATACGCAGTATTTT. It translates to CASSSGRAADTQYF. Filled out from reference TRBV19 and TRBJ2-3, the complete variable domain reads DGGITQSPKYLFRKEGQNVTLSCEQNLNHDAMYWYRQDPGQGLRLIYYSQIVNDFQKGDIAEGYSVSREKKESFPLTVTSAQKNPTAFYLCASSSGRAADTQYFGPGTRLTVL.

V gene TRBV13 combines with J gene TRBJ2-3; 14 nucleotides align to TRBD2. Germline V CDR1 and CDR2: PRHDT, FYEKMQ (reference sequence). V lost 1 base and J lost 7; bases outside the gene matches: 16. The CDR3 is made up of 20 amino acids. The CDR3 spells CASSLEFRLAGGGGKNTQYF. The CDR3 DNA follows: TGTGCCAGCAGCTTAGAGTTCCGACTAGCGGGAGGGGGTGGTAAGAATACGCAGTATTTT.

The V and J genes are TRBV27 and TRBJ2-7; 8 nucleotides agree with TRBD2. From germline, CDR1 is MNHEY and CDR2 SMNVEV (reference sequence). V gave up 5 bases and J gave up 0 bases; unmatched junction bases: 9. This CDR3 is 16 amino acids long. Here the CDR3 reads CASSGTSGRVSYEQYF. The CDR3 DNA sequence: TGTGCCAGCAGTGGTACCTCCGGGAGGGTCTCCTACGAGCAGTACTTC.

There are a few counts of this clone. The CDR3 region is CASSLGTGGGPGELFF. In DNA, the CDR3 is TGTGCCAGCAGTTTAGGGACCGGGGGAGGGCCCGGGGAGCTGTTTTTT. The V call is TRBV27, the J call TRBJ2-2; 7 nucleotides align to TRBD2. The V and J ends lost 2 bases and 6 bases, in that order; junction bases with no gene match: 9. The CDR3 extends over 16 amino acids. The germline CDR1 and CDR2 sequences are MNHEY and SMNVEV (reference sequence).

The J gene is TRBJ1-2, the V gene TRBV9, with D hard to call. With 0 bases removed from V and 4 bases from J, the gap between germline ends came to 7 bases. This CDR3 contains 13 residues. The germline CDR1 and CDR2 sequences are SGDLS and YYNGEE. The CDR3 here is CASSVDVGYGYTF. In DNA, the CDR3 is TGTGCCAGCAGCGTAGATGTCGGCTATGGCTACACCTTC.

This chain links TRBV7-9 with TRBJ2-3, with TRBD1 matching 7 bases. Trimming removed 7 bases from V and 0 bases from J; junction bases left unmatched: 10. CDR3 length: 16 residues. Germline CDR1 reads SEHNR; CDR2 reads FQNEAQ (reference sequence). This CDR3 is CASKRPGTASTDTQYF. CDR3 bases: TGTGCCAGCAAGCGCCCCGGGACAGCCAGCACAGATACGCAGTATTTT.

This clone was recorded many times. The CDR3: CASSERDSAYEQYF. The CDR3 DNA reads TGCGCCAGCAGTGAGCGGGATTCGGCCTACGAGCAGTACTTC. This chain links TRBV10-2 with TRBJ2-7; a weak D match, TRBD2 (5 bases). Germline V CDR1 and CDR2: WSHSY, SAAADI. The CDR3 spans 14 residues. V lost 2 bases to trimming and J lost 2 bases, with 10 bases between them.

This chain joins TRBV6-5 and TRBJ1-2, with D tentatively TRBD1 (5 bases). From germline, CDR1 is MNHEY and CDR2 SVGAGI. V was pared by 6 bases and J by 4 bases, with 12 bases between. This CDR3 contains 13 residues. The chain's CDR3 is CASRPSGLYGYTF. The DNA for the CDR3 is TGTGCCAGCAGGCCCTCGGGACTCTATGGCTACACCTTC.

The rearrangement links TRBV13 to TRBJ2-1; D is uncertain. Trimming took 5 bases from V and 6 from J, leaving 17 bases between them. Germline CDR1 reads PRHDT; CDR2 reads FYEKMQ (reference sequence). This CDR3 contains 15 residues. CDR3: CASSQDHTISNEQFF. The DNA of the CDR3 is TGTGCCAGCAGCCAAGACCACACTATAAGCAATGAGCAGTTCTTC.

The rearrangement uses TRBV2 and TRBJ1-4; 8 bases align to TRBD1. There are 17 residues in the CDR3. Germline V gives CDR1 SNHLY, CDR2 FYNNEI. J gave up 5 bases and V 7 bases, and 15 bases lay outside the gene matches. The CDR3 sequence is CASMRGTGEEWNEKLFF. The CDR3 DNA reads as TGTGCCAGCATGAGGGGGACAGGAGAAGAGTGGAATGAAAAACTGTTTTTT.

The V and J genes are TRBV18 and TRBJ2-5; perhaps TRBD1 as D (5 bases). Germline CDR1 reads KGHSH; CDR2 reads LQKENI. The CDR3 loop spans 16 amino acids. Trimming removed 4 bases from V and 1 base from J, with 16 bases in between. The DNA of the CDR3 is TGTGCCAGCTCACGAAACGAGAGACAGACCCAAGAGACCCAGTACTTC. Its translation is CASSRNERQTQETQYF.